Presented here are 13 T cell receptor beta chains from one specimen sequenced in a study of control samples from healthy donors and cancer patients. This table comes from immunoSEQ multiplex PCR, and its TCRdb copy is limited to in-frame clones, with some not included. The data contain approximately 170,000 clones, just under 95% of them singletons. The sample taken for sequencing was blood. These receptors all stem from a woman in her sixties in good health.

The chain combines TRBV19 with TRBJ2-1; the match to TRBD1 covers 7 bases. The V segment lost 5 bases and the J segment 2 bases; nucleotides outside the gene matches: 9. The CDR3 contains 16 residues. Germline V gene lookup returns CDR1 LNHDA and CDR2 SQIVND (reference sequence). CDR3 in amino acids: CASSLQGLGAYNEQFF. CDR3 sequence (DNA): TGTGCCAGTAGTCTACAGGGGCTAGGGGCCTACAATGAGCAGTTCTTC.

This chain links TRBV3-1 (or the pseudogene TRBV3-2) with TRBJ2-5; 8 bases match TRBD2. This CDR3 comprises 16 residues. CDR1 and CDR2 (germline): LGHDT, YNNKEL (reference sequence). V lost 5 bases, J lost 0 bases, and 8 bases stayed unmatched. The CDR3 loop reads CASSGGTRLYQETQYF. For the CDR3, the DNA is TGTGCCAGCAGCGGAGGGACTAGACTGTACCAAGAGACCCAGTACTTC.

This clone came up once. DNA for the CDR3: TGTGCCAGTACAACAGGGGGCGGCTCCTATAATTCACCCCTCCACTTT. As protein: CASTTGGGSYNSPLHF. This chain connects TRBV19 to TRBJ1-6, with 9 bases fitting TRBD1. Germline lookup yields CDR1 LNHDA and CDR2 SQIVND (reference sequence). Losses at the gene ends were 7 bases for V and 0 bases for J; bases not matched to a gene: 4. The CDR3 has 16 amino acids. Full variable domain (remainder filled in from reference TRBV19 and TRBJ1-6): DGGITQSPKYLFRKEGQNVTLSCEQNLNHDAMYWYRQDPGQGLRLIYYSQIVNDFQKGDIAEGYSVSREKKESFPLTVTSAQKNPTAFYLCASTTGGGSYNSPLHFGNGTRLTVT.

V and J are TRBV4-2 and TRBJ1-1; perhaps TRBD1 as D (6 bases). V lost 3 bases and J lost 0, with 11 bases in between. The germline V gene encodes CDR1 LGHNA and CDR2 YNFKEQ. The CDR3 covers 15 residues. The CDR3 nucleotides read TGTGCCAGCAGCCAGGAAGGACAGATGAACACTGAAGCTTTCTTT. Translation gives CASSQEGQMNTEAFF.

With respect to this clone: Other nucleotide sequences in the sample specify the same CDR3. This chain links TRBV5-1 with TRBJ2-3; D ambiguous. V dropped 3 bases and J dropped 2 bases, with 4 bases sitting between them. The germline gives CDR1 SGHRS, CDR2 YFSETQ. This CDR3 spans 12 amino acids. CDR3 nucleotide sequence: TGCGCCAGCAGCTCAAACACAGATACGCAGTATTTT. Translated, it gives CASSSNTDTQYF. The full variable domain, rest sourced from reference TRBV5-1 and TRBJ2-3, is KAGVTQTPRYLIKTRGQQVTLSCSPISGHRSVSWYQQTPGQGLQFLFEYFSETQRNKGNFPGRFSGRQFSNSRSEMNVSTLELGDSALYLCASSSNTDTQYFGPGTRLTVL.

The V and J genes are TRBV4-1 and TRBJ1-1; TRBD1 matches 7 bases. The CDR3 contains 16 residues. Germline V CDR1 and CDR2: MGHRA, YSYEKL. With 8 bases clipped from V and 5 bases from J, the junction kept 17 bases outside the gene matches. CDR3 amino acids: CASSGGGEMRGTEAFF. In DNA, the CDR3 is TGCGCCAGCTCGGGAGGGGGCGAGATGAGGGGAACTGAAGCTTTCTTT.

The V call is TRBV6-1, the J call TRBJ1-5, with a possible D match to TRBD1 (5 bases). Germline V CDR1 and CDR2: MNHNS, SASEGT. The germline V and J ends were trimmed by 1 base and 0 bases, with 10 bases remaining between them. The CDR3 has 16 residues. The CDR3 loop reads CASSEGTQVSNQPQHF. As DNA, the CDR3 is TGTGCCAGCAGTGAAGGTACACAGGTTAGCAATCAGCCCCAGCATTTT.

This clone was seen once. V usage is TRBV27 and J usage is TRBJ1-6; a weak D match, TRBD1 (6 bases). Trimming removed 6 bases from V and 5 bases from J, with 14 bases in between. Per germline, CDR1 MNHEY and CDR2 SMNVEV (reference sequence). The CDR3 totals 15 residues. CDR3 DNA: TGTGCCAGCAGGTTAATGACAGGCGATAATTCACCCCTCCACTTT. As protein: CASRLMTGDNSPLHF.

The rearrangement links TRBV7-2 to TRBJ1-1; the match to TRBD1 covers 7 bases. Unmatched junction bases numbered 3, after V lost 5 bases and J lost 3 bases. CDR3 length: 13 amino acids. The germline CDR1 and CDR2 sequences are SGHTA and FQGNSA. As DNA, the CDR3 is TGTGCCAGCAGCCGCGACAGGGACACTGAAGCTTTCTTT. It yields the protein CASSRDRDTEAFF.

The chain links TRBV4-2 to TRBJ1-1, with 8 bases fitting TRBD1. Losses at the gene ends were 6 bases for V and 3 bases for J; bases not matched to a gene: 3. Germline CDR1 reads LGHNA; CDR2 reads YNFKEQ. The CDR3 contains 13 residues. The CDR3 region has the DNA TGTGCCAGCAGAAAACAGGGGGACACTGAAGCTTTCTTT. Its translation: CASRKQGDTEAFF.

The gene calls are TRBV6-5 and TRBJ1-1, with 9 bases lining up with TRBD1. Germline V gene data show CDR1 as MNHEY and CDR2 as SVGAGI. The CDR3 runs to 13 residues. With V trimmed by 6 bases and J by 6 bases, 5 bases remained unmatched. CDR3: CASRVQGASEAFF. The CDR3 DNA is TGTGCCAGCAGGGTACAGGGGGCCTCTGAAGCTTTCTTT.

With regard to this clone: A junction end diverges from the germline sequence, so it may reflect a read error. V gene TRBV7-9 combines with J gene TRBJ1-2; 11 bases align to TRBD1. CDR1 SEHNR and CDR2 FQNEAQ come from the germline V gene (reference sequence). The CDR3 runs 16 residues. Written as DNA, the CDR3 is TGTGCCAGCAGCTTATTGAGGGACAGGGGGTTCTATGGCAACACCTTC. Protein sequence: CASSLLRDRGFYGNTF.

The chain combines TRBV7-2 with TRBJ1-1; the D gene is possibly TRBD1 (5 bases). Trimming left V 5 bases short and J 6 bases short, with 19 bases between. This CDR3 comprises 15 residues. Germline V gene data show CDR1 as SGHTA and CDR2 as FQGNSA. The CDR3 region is CASSARAGTLSEAFF. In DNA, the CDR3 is TGTGCCAGCAGCGCAAGAGCCGGGACCCTTTCTGAAGCTTTCTTT.